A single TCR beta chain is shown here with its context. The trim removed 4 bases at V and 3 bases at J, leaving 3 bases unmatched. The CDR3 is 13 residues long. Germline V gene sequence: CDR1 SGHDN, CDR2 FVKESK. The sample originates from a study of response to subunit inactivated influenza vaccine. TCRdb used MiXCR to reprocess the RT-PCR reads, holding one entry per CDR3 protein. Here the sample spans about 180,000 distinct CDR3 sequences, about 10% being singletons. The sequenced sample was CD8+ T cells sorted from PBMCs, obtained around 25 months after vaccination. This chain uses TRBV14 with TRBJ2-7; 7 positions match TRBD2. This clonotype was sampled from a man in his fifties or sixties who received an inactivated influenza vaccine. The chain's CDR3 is CASSPTSFYEQYF. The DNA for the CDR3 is TGTGCCAGCAGCCCGACTAGCTTCTACGAGCAGTACTTC.